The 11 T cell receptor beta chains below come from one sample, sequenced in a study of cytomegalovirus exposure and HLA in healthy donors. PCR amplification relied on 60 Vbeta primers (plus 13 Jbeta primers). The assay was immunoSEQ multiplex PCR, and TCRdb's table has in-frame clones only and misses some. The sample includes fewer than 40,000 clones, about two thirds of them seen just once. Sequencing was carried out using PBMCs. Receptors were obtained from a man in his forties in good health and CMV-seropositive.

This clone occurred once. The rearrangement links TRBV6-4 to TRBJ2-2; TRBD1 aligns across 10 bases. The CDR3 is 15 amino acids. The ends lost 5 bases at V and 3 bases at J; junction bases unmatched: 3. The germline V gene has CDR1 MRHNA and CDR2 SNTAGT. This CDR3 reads CASSPGTGDTGELFF. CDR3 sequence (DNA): TGTGCCAGCAGTCCCGGGACAGGGGACACCGGGGAGCTGTTTTTT.

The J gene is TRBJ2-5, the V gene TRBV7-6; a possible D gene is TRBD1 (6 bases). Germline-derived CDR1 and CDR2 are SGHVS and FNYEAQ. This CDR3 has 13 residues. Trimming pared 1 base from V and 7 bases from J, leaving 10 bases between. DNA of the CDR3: TGTGCCAGCAGCTTAGATTTACAGGGGACCCAGTACTTC. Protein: CASSLDLQGTQYF.

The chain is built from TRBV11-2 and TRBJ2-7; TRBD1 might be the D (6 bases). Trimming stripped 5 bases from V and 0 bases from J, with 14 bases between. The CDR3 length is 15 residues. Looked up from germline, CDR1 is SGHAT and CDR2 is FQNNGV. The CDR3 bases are TGTGCCAGCAGCGTTGGAAGGGGGAGCTCCTACGAGCAGTACTTC. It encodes CASSVGRGSSYEQYF.

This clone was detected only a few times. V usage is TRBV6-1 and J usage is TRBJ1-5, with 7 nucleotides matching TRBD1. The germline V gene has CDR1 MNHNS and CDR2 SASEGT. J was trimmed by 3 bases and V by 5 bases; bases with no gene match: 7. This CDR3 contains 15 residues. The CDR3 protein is CASSLGGANNQPQHF. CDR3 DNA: TGTGCCAGCAGTCTAGGGGGCGCGAACAATCAGCCCCAGCATTTT.

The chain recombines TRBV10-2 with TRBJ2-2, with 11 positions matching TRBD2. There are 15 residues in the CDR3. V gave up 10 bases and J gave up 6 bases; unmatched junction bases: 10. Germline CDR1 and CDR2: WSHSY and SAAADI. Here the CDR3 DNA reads TGCGCCACCACTTTTAGCGGGGGGGTCTCCGGGGAGCTGTTTTTT. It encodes CATTFSGGVSGELFF.

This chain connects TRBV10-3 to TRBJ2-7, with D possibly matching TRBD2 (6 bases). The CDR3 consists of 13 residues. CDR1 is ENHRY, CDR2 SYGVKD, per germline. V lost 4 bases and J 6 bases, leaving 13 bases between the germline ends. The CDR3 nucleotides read TGTGCCATCAGTGTTTCAACCGGGGGCGAGCAGTACTTC. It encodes CAISVSTGGEQYF.

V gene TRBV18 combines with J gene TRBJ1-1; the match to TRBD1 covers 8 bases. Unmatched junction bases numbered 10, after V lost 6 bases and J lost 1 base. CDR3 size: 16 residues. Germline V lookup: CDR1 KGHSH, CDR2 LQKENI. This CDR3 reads CASSPSRQGKNTEAFF. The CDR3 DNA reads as TGTGCCAGCTCCCCAAGCCGACAGGGGAAGAACACTGAAGCTTTCTTT.

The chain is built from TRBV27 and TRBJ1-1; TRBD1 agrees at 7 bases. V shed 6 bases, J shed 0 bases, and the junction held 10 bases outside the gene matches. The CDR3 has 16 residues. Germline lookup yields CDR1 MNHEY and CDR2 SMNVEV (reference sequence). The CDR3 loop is CASSPSRGDMNTEAFF. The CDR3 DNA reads TGTGCCAGCAGCCCCTCCAGGGGGGATATGAACACTGAAGCTTTCTTT.

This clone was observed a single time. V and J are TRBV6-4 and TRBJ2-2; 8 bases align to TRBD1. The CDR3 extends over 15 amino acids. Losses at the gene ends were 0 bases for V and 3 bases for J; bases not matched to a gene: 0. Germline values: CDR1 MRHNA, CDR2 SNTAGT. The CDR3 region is CASSDSTGDTGELFF. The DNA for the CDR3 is TGTGCCAGCAGTGACTCGACAGGGGACACCGGGGAGCTGTTTTTT.

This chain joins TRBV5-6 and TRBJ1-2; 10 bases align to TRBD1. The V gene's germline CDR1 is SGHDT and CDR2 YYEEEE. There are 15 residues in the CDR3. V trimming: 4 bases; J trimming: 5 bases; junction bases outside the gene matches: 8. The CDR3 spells CASSLPRDRGYGYTF. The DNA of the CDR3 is TGTGCCAGCAGCCTCCCACGGGACAGGGGATATGGCTACACCTTC. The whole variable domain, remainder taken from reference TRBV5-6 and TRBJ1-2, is DAGVTQSPTHLIKTRGQQVTLRCSPKSGHDTVSWYQQALGQGPQFIFQYYEEEERQRGNFPDRFSGHQFPNYSSELNVNALLLGDSALYLCASSLPRDRGYGYTFGSGTRLTVV.

The CDR3 sequence is CASSRNPGQGNEKLFF. CDR3 sequence (DNA): TGTGCCAGCTCACGAAACCCGGGACAGGGGAATGAAAAACTGTTTTTT. The chain recombines TRBV18 with TRBJ1-4, with TRBD1 matching 10 bases. V shed 4 bases and J 5 bases; nucleotides not matched to a gene: 7. The germline CDR1 and CDR2 sequences are KGHSH and LQKENI. This CDR3 region has 16 residues.